Each of the 23 T cell receptor beta chains below was sequenced from the same sample in a study. Cells sorted as Tregs were CD4+, CD25+ and CD127-/low. In TCRdb, the 5' RACE reads were re-called with MiXCR into one record per CDR3 protein. The sample has under 45,000 distinct CDR3 sequences, less than 25% seen once. Sequencing input: Tregs sorted from blood. All receptors come from a female donor with breast cancer.

This clonotype was counted a few times. The CDR3 DNA is TGTGCCAGCAGCTTAGACGTGGGACAAACCTACGAGCAGTACTTC. Protein: CASSLDVGQTYEQYF. The rearrangement uses TRBV7-6 and TRBJ2-7; D is possibly TRBD1 (6 bases). The CDR3 runs to 15 residues. The V end was cut by 1 base, the J end by 2 bases, with 12 bases between. CDR1 and CDR2 from the germline V gene are SGHVS and FNYEAQ.

This clonotype was counted between two and nine times. CDR3 DNA sequence: TGTGCCAGTTTGGACGGGTCCGGGACCGGGGAGCTGTTTTTT. This gives the protein CASLDGSGTGELFF. The rearrangement joins TRBV19 to TRBJ2-2; D ambiguous. There are 14 residues in the CDR3. Germline-derived CDR1 and CDR2 are LNHDA and SQIVND (reference sequence). The V and J ends lost 8 bases and 5 bases respectively, with 15 bases between them.

Details on this clonotype: Possible read error: a much larger clone is one base away. The chain employs TRBV28 and TRBJ1-5; D possibly corresponds to TRBD1 (5 bases). The CDR3 spans 13 residues. V was trimmed by 6 bases and J by 4 bases, leaving 10 bases between them. In germline, CDR1 is MDHEN, CDR2 SYDVKM. The CDR3 is CASSKQVNQPQHF. In nucleotides, the CDR3 is TGTGCCAGCAGCAAACAGGTTAATCAGCCCCAGCATTTT.

This clonotype was detected only a few times. The rearrangement links TRBV14 to TRBJ2-1; 11 bases map to TRBD2. CDR1 is SGHDN and CDR2 is FVKESK in the germline V gene. The CDR3 has 15 residues. Trimming at V came to 4 bases and at J to 3 bases, leaving 2 bases not matched to a gene. CDR3 loop: CASSLAGGHYNEQFF. Written as DNA, the CDR3 is TGTGCCAGCAGCCTAGCGGGAGGGCACTACAATGAGCAGTTCTTC.

This clonotype was observed a few times. The chain links TRBV5-1 to TRBJ2-4; 7 nucleotides match TRBD2. The germline V gene has CDR1 SGHRS and CDR2 YFSETQ. The J segment lost 1 base and the V segment lost 0 bases, leaving 7 bases of the junction unmatched. The CDR3 is made up of 17 amino acids. The CDR3 reads CASSLDGGVWAKNIQYF. CDR3 nucleotides: TGCGCCAGCAGCTTGGATGGGGGGGTGTGGGCCAAAAACATTCAGTACTTC.

J is TRBJ2-5 and V is TRBV12-3 or TRBV12-4, with TRBD1 matching 8 bases. The CDR3 length is 16 residues. The J segment lost 4 bases and the V segment lost 6 bases, leaving 13 bases of the junction unmatched. The CDR3 sequence is CASSSQGASSRETQYF. For the CDR3, the DNA is TGTGCCAGCAGCTCCCAGGGGGCATCAAGTAGAGAGACCCAGTACTTC.

Notes on this clonotype: A read error may produce the germline difference seen at one junction end. The gene calls are TRBV28 and TRBJ2-7; 8 bases are shared with TRBD1. The CDR3 has 15 amino acids. Germline CDR1 and CDR2: MDHEN and SYDVKM. CDR3 sequence reads: CASRGRTGILYGQYF. CDR3 in DNA: TGTGCCAGCAGAGGTAGGACAGGGATTCTATACGGGCAGTACTTC.

This chain joins TRBV7-9 and TRBJ2-1, with D perhaps TRBD2 (5 bases). The length of the CDR3 is 14 residues. Germline values: CDR1 SEHNR, CDR2 FQNEAQ (reference sequence). The germline V and J ends were trimmed by 3 bases and 9 bases, with 15 bases remaining between them. This chain's CDR3 is CASSLLRESGEQFF. Here the CDR3 DNA reads TGTGCCAGCAGCTTGCTCCGGGAAAGCGGTGAGCAGTTCTTC.

This clonotype was found many times. The chain is built from TRBV7-9 and TRBJ2-1; TRBD1 matches at 7 bases. Trimming cost V 4 bases and J 4 bases; bases outside gene matches: 4. CDR1 and CDR2 from the germline V gene are SEHNR and FQNEAQ (reference sequence). CDR3 size: 14 residues. Here the CDR3 reads CASSSDRAYNEQFF. CDR3 DNA sequence: TGTGCCAGCAGCTCTGACAGGGCTTACAATGAGCAGTTCTTC. Combining the CDR3 with reference TRBV7-9 and TRBJ2-1 gives the whole variable domain DTGVSQNPRHKITKRGQNVTFRCDPISEHNRLYWYRQTLGQGPEFLTYFQNEAQLEKSRLLSDRFSAERPKGSFSTLEIQRTEQGDSAMYLCASSSDRAYNEQFFGPGTRLTVL.

This clonotype was detected many times. The rearrangement links TRBV20-1 to TRBJ1-1, with 10 bases that match TRBD1. The CDR3 spans 14 residues. Looked up from germline, CDR1 is DFQATT and CDR2 is SNEGSKA (reference sequence). V lost 6 bases to trimming and J lost 5 bases; unmatched junction nucleotides: 9. DNA for the CDR3: TGCAGTGCCCACCAGGGGACAGGGGTTACTGAAGCTTTCTTT. Protein: CSAHQGTGVTEAFF.

J is TRBJ1-2 and V is TRBV20-1; perhaps TRBD1 as D (6 bases). The CDR3 runs to 14 residues. The germline V gene has CDR1 DFQATT and CDR2 SNEGSKA (reference sequence). DNA of the CDR3: TGCGGTGGTCTTTACAGGGACTTGAACTATGGCTACACCTTC. It yields the protein CGGLYRDLNYGYTF.

This clonotype was counted at least ten times. This chain uses TRBV4-1 with TRBJ1-4, with D unclear. The CDR3 totals 17 residues. Trimming pared 0 bases from V and 5 bases from J, leaving 16 bases between. Germline lookup yields CDR1 MGHRA and CDR2 YSYEKL. Here the CDR3 DNA reads TGCGCCAGCAGCCAAGAAGCGTCGGGCAGTCTAAATGAAAAACTGTTTTTT. Residues: CASSQEASGSLNEKLFF.

This clonotype was detected ten times or more. This chain uses TRBV6-1 with TRBJ2-1, with a weak D call TRBD2 (5 bases). Trimming left V 2 bases short and J 0 bases short, with 5 bases between. Germline V CDR1 and CDR2: MNHNS, SASEGT. The CDR3 has 14 amino acids. CDR3 DNA sequence: TGTGCCAGCAGTGAAACTAGCTCCTACAATGAGCAGTTCTTC. This encodes CASSETSSYNEQFF.

The chain combines TRBV7-8 with TRBJ1-2, with D perhaps TRBD1 (5 bases). This CDR3 comprises 15 residues. Germline CDR1 and CDR2: SGHVS and FQNEAQ. The V end was cut by 2 bases, the J end by 2 bases, with 12 bases between. DNA for the CDR3: TGTGCCAGCAGCTTACCAGGACATTCCAACTATGGCTACACCTTC. Translating it yields CASSLPGHSNYGYTF.

This clonotype was observed at least ten times. The CDR3 coding sequence is TGCAGTGCTTCCAGGGGGTGGACTGAAGCTTTCTTT. It yields the protein CSASRGWTEAFF. The V gene is TRBV20-1, the J gene TRBJ1-1, with 7 bases lining up with TRBD1. The CDR3 consists of 12 residues. J was trimmed by 5 bases and V by 5 bases; bases with no gene match: 5. Per germline, CDR1 DFQATT and CDR2 SNEGSKA (reference sequence).

The chain has TRBV5-1 and TRBJ1-2, with D hard to call. The germline gives CDR1 SGHRS, CDR2 YFSETQ. V was cut by 4 bases and J by 0 bases, with 16 bases left in between. The CDR3 length is 16 residues. CDR3 sequence reads: CASSPPPGTPNYGYTF. In DNA form, the CDR3 reads TGCGCCAGCAGCCCCCCCCCCGGAACGCCTAACTATGGCTACACCTTC.

The chain combines TRBV12-3 or TRBV12-4 with TRBJ1-2, with D uncertain. Deletions cut 3 bases from V and 4 bases from J, with 12 bases between. The CDR3 contains 14 residues. CDR3 nucleotides: TGTGCCAGCAGTTTGACTCGGGCGATCTATGGCTACACCTTC. Translation gives CASSLTRAIYGYTF.

In this sample, this clonotype turned up many times. The chain links TRBV20-1 to TRBJ2-7; 12 positions match TRBD2. The CDR3 runs to 15 residues. The V segment lost 6 bases and the J segment 9 bases; nucleotides outside the gene matches: 15. From germline, CDR1 is DFQATT and CDR2 SNEGSKA (reference sequence). The CDR3 loop is CSAPSRLAGDPRQYF. The CDR3 bases are TGCAGTGCCCCCTCGAGACTAGCGGGAGACCCCAGGCAGTACTTC.

This clonotype was seen repeatedly, ten times or more. The chain joins TRBV25-1 to TRBJ2-2; a possible D gene is TRBD1 (6 bases). CDR1 MGHDK and CDR2 SYGVNS come from the germline V gene. V dropped 10 bases and J dropped 2 bases, with 14 bases sitting between them. The CDR3 runs to 14 residues. The CDR3 DNA is TGTGCCACTGGGGGCAGCAGCAACACCGGGGAGCTGTTTTTT. Encoded protein: CATGGSSNTGELFF.

This clonotype was seen more than once but under ten times. The J gene is TRBJ1-1, the V gene TRBV2; 11 bases agree with TRBD1. The CDR3 contains 16 residues. Germline V gene lookup returns CDR1 SNHLY and CDR2 FYNNEI. V lost 3 bases to trimming and J lost 4 bases; unmatched junction nucleotides: 7. The CDR3 DNA is TGTGCCAGCAGTGATCAGGGACAGGGGGAGAGCACTGAAGCTTTCTTT. Its translation is CASSDQGQGESTEAFF.

V is TRBV9 and J is TRBJ2-3; tentatively, D is TRBD2 (5 bases). Between the trimmed V and J ends, which lost 4 bases and 5 bases, there was a span of 8 bases. The CDR3 covers 12 residues. Germline V lookup: CDR1 SGDLS, CDR2 YYNGEE. CDR3 in DNA: TGTGCCAGCAGCCGGAGCGGAGATACGCAGTATTTT. It specifies CASSRSGDTQYF. Full variable domain (outside the CDR3, taken from reference TRBV9 and TRBJ2-3): DSGVTQTPKHLITATGQRVTLRCSPRSGDLSVYWYQQSLDQGLQFLIQYYNGEERAKGNILERFSAQQFPDLHSELNLSSLELGDSALYFCASSRSGDTQYFGPGTRLTVL.

J is TRBJ2-3 and V is TRBV4-1; 8 bases map to TRBD2. Trimming at V came to 1 base and at J to 0 bases, leaving 6 bases not matched to a gene. The CDR3 has 17 residues. CDR1 is MGHRA and CDR2 is YSYEKL in the germline V gene. DNA for the CDR3: TGCGCCAGCAGCCAAGGCGTGTGGACTAGCAGCACAGATACGCAGTATTTT. Translating it yields CASSQGVWTSSTDTQYF.

The table lists this clonotype with a few counts. The chain recombines TRBV4-3 with TRBJ1-2; D is unresolved. V was clipped by 0 bases and J by 4 bases, with 12 bases between them. The CDR3 is 15 amino acids. From germline, CDR1 is LGHNA and CDR2 YSLEER. DNA for the CDR3: TGCGCCAGCAGCCAAGATTCGCGGAACAGCTATGGCTACACCTTC. This gives the protein CASSQDSRNSYGYTF.